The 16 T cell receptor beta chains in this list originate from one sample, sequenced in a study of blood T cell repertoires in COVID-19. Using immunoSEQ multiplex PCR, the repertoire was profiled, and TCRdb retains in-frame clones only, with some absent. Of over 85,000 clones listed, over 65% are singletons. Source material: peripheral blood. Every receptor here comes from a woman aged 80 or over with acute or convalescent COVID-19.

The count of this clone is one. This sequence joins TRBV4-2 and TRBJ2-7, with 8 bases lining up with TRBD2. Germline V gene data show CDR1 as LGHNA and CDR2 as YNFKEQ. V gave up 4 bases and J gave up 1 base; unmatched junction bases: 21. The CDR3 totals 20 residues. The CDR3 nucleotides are TGTGCCAGCAGCCCCCGACTTAAATTCGAGCTAGCGGGCCCATCCTACGAGCAGTACTTC. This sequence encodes CASSPRLKFELAGPSYEQYF.

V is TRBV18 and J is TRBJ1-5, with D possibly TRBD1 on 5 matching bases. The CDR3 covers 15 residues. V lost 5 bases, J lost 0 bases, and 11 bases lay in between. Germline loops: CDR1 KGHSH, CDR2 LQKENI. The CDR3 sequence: CASSERGYSNQPQHF. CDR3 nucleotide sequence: TGTGCCAGCTCAGAAAGGGGTTATAGCAATCAGCCCCAGCATTTT. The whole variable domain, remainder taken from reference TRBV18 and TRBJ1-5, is NAGVMQNPRHLVRRRGQEARLRCSPMKGHSHVYWYRQLPEEGLKFMVYLQKENIIDESGMPKERFSAEFPKEGPSILRIQQVVRGDSAAYFCASSERGYSNQPQHFGDGTRLSIL.

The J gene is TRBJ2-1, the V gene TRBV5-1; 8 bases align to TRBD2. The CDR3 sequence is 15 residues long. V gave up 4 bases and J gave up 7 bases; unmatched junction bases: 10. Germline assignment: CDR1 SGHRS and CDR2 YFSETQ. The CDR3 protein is CASSGGLVNPNEQFF. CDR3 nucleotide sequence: TGCGCCAGCAGCGGGGGACTAGTGAACCCTAATGAGCAGTTCTTC. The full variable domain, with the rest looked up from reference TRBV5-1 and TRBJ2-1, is KAGVTQTPRYLIKTRGQQVTLSCSPISGHRSVSWYQQTPGQGLQFLFEYFSETQRNKGNFPGRFSGRQFSNSRSEMNVSTLELGDSALYLCASSGGLVNPNEQFFGPGTRLTVL.

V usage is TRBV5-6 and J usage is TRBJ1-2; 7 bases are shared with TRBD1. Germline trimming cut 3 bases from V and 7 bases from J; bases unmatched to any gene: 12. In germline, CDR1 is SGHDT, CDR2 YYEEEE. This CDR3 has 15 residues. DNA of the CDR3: TGTGCCAGCAGCTCAAAACGACAGGGCCCTTTTGGCTACACCTTC. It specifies CASSSKRQGPFGYTF.

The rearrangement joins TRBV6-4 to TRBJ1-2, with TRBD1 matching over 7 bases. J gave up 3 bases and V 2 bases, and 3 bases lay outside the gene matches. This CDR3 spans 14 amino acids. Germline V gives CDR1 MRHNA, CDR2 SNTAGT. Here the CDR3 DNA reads TGTGCCAGCAGTGACAGGGGACAGCACTATGGCTACACCTTC. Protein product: CASSDRGQHYGYTF.

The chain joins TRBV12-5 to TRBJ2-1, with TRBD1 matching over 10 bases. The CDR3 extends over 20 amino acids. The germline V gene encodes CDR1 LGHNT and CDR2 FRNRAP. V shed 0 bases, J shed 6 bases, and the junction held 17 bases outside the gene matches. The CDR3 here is CASGLVWTGGPAPTVNEQFF. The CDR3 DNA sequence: TGTGCTAGTGGTTTGGTATGGACAGGGGGTCCAGCGCCCACCGTCAATGAGCAGTTCTTC.

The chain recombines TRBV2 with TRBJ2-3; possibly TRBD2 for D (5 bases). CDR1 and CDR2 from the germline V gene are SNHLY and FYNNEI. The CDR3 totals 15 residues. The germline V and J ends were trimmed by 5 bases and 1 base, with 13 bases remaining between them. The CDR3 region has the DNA TGTGCCAGCAGTTTCCTCCCCGGGGGCACAGATACGCAGTATTTT. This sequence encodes CASSFLPGGTDTQYF.

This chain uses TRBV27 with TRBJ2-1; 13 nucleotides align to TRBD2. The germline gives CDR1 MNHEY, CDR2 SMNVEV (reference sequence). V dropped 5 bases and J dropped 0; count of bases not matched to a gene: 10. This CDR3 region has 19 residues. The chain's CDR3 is CASSKKLAGGLDSYNEQFF. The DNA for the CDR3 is TGTGCCAGCAGTAAAAAACTAGCGGGAGGGCTTGACTCCTACAATGAGCAGTTCTTC.

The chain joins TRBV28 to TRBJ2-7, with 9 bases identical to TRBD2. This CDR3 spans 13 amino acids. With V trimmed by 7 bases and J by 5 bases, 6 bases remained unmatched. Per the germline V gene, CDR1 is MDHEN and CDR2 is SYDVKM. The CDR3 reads CASTGGGVDEQYF. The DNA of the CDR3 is TGTGCCAGCACAGGCGGGGGGGTAGACGAGCAGTACTTC.

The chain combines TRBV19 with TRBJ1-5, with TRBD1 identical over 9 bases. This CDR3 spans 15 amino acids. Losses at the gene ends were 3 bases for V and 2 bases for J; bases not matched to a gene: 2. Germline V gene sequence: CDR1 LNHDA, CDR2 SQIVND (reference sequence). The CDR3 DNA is TGTGCCAGTAGTATTGGGGACAGGGGCAATCAGCCCCAGCATTTT. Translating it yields CASSIGDRGNQPQHF.

In DNA form, the CDR3 reads TGTGCCAGCAGACTTGACAGGGGGCGAACAAATACGCAGTATTTT. This codes for CASRLDRGRTNTQYF. The rearrangement links TRBV4-2 to TRBJ2-3; 10 bases align to TRBD1. V shed 6 bases and J 7 bases; nucleotides not matched to a gene: 10. This CDR3 has 15 amino acids. The germline gives CDR1 LGHNA, CDR2 YNFKEQ.

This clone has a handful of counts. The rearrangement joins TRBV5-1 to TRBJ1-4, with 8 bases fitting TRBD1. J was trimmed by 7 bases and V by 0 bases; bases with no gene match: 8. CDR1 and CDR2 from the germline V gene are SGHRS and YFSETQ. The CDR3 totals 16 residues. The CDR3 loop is CASSLARTGFGEKLFF. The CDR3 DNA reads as TGCGCCAGCAGCTTGGCGAGGACAGGGTTCGGTGAAAAACTGTTTTTT.

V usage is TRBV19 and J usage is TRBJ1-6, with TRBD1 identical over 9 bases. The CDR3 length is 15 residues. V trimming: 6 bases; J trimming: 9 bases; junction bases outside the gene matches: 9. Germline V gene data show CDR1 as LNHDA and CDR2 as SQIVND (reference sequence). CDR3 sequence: CASSLGTGKASPLHF. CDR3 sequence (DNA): TGTGCCAGTAGCCTGGGGACAGGGAAGGCTTCACCCCTCCACTTT.

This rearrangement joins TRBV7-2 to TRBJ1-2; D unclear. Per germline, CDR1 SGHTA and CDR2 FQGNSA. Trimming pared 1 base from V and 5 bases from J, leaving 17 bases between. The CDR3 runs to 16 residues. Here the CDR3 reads CASSLDFNPRGYGYTF. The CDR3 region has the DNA TGTGCCAGCAGCTTAGACTTTAACCCCCGCGGATATGGCTACACCTTC. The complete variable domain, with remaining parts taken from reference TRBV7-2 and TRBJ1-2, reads GAGVSQSPSNKVTEKGKDVELRCDPISGHTALYWYRQSLGQGLEFLIYFQGNSAPDKSGLPSDRFSAERTGGSVSTLTIQRTQQEDSAVYLCASSLDFNPRGYGYTFGSGTRLTVV.

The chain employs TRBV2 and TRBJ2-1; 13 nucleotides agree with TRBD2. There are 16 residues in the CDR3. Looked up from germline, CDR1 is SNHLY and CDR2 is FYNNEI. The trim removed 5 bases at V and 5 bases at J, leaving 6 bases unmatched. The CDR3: CASSRGTSGVNNEQFF. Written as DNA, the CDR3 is TGTGCCAGCAGTCGTGGGACTAGCGGGGTGAACAATGAGCAGTTCTTC.

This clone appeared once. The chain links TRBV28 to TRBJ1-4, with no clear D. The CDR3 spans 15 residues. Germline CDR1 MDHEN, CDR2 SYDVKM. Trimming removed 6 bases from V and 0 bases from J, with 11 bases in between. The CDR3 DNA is TGTGCCAGCAGACCCCAGATTGCAACTAATGAAAAACTGTTTTTT. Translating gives CASRPQIATNEKLFF. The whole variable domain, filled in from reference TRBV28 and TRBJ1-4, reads DVKVTQSSRYLVKRTGEKVFLECVQDMDHENMFWYRQDPGLGLRLIYFSYDVKMKEKGDIPEGYSVSREKKERFSLILESASTNQTSMYLCASRPQIATNEKLFFGSGTQLSVL.